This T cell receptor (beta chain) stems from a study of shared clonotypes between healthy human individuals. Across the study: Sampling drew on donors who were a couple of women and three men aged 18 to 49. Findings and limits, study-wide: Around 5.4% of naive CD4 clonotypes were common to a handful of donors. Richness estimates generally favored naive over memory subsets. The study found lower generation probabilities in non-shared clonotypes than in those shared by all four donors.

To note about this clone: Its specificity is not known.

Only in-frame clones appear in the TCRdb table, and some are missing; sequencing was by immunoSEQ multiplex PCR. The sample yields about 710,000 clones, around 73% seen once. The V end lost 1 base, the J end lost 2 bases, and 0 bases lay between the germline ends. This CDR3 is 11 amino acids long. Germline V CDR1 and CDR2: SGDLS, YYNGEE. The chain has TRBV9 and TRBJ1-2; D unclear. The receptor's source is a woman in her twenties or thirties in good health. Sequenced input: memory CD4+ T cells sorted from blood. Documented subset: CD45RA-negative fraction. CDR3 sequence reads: CASSVNYGYTF. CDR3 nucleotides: TGTGCCAGCAGCGTAAACTATGGCTACACCTTC.